Shown below are 25 T cell receptor beta chains from a single sample sequenced in a study of CD8+ T cells in alopecia areata. The investigators collected lesional scalp punch biopsies and peripheral blood from alopecia areata patients. RNA extraction and reverse transcription yielded cDNA as sequencing template. Profiling relied on immunoSEQ multiplex PCR, and the TCRdb table lists in-frame clones only, not all of them. The table lists about 12,000 clones, approximately 52% of them singletons, with more than 13% in the top ten. The material sequenced was skin. Receptor source: a human donor with alopecia areata.

The chain is built from TRBV29-1 and TRBJ2-5, with D unclear. The V end lost 2 bases, the J end lost 5 bases, and 9 bases lay between the germline ends. CDR3 length: 12 residues. Germline V lookup: CDR1 SQVTM, CDR2 ANQGSEA. DNA for the CDR3: TGCAGCGTTGAATCACCTGGGGAGACCCAGTACTTC. It translates to CSVESPGETQYF.

This clone was seen a handful of times. The chain carries TRBV28 and TRBJ2-1; 7 positions match TRBD1. The CDR3 loop spans 13 amino acids. V shed 6 bases and J 9 bases; nucleotides not matched to a gene: 8. From germline, CDR1 is MDHEN and CDR2 SYDVKM. The CDR3 DNA reads TGTGCCAGCAGCAGACAGGGAGTGGGTGAGCAGTTCTTC. It is translated as CASSRQGVGEQFF.

This clone occurred a few times. The chain combines TRBV2 with TRBJ2-4; D is undetermined. V was pared by 4 bases and J by 15 bases, with 16 bases between. This CDR3 has 12 residues. In germline, CDR1 is SNHLY, CDR2 FYNNEI. The CDR3 nucleotides are TGTGCCAGCAGTGGTTCACCACCATATCCGTACTTC. Translated, it gives CASSGSPPYPYF. The variable domain in full, completed from reference TRBV2 and TRBJ2-4, reads EPEVTQTPSHQVTQMGQEVILRCVPISNHLYFYWYRQILGQKVEFLVSFYNNEISEKSEIFDDQFSVERPDGSNFTLKIRSTKLEDSAMYFCASSGSPPYPYFGAGTRLSVL.

V is TRBV2 and J is TRBJ2-7, with D unclear. Trimming removed 4 bases from V and 1 base from J, with 5 bases in between. The CDR3 is 12 residues long. Germline loops: CDR1 SNHLY, CDR2 FYNNEI. The CDR3 loop is CASSGQSYEQYF. CDR3 bases: TGTGCCAGCAGTGGACAATCCTACGAGCAGTACTTC. The variable domain in full, with the rest retrieved from reference TRBV2 and TRBJ2-7, is EPEVTQTPSHQVTQMGQEVILRCVPISNHLYFYWYRQILGQKVEFLVSFYNNEISEKSEIFDDQFSVERPDGSNFTLKIRSTKLEDSAMYFCASSGQSYEQYFGPGTRLTVT.

About this clone itself: One end of the junction fails to match germline, which may point to a read error. This sequence joins TRBV20-1 and TRBJ2-3, with TRBD2 as a possible D gene (6 bases). Germline assignment: CDR1 DFQATT and CDR2 SNEGSKA (reference sequence). The CDR3 totals 8 residues. CDR3 amino acids: CSASRELF. DNA of the CDR3: TGCAGTGCTAGCCGGGAGCTTTTT.

By share of the sample, this clone is medium-sized. This chain joins TRBV7-2 and TRBJ2-5, with D perhaps TRBD2 (5 bases). Germline assignment: CDR1 SGHTA and CDR2 FQGNSA. Trimming took off 7 bases at V and 1 base at J, with 16 bases between the two ends. This CDR3 has 15 amino acids. CDR3 region: CASNEPNRGQETQYF. DNA of the CDR3: TGTGCCAGCAACGAACCCAACCGGGGCCAAGAGACCCAGTACTTC.

This clone came up a few times. The chain is built from TRBV19 and TRBJ1-5, with a possible D match to TRBD1 (6 bases). Germline lookup yields CDR1 LNHDA and CDR2 SQIVND (reference sequence). V gave up 8 bases and J gave up 1 base, with 12 bases separating them. CDR3 size: 14 residues. For the CDR3, the DNA is TGTGCCAGTTTTGACGACAGGAGCAATCAGCCCCAGCATTTT. This gives the protein CASFDDRSNQPQHF.

J is TRBJ2-5 and V is TRBV5-4; possibly TRBD2 for D (5 bases). Between the trimmed V and J ends, which lost 3 bases and 4 bases, there was a span of 13 bases. CDR3 size: 14 residues. Germline values: CDR1 SGHNT, CDR2 YYREEE (reference sequence). This CDR3 reads CASSSRSRGETQYF. The CDR3 DNA follows: TGTGCCAGCAGCTCCCGGAGCCGGGGAGAGACCCAGTACTTC.

The chain combines TRBV29-1 with TRBJ1-3; no definite D call. V dropped 1 base and J dropped 2 bases, with 3 bases sitting between them. This CDR3 has 12 residues. Germline V gene data show CDR1 as SQVTM and CDR2 as ANQGSEA. The CDR3 nucleotides read TGCAGCGTTGAAGGTGCTGGAAACACCATATATTTT. Translation gives CSVEGAGNTIYF.

By frequency in the sample, this clone is medium-sized. CDR3 protein: CASSSDPSVGTQYF. The CDR3 region has the DNA TGTGCCAGCAGCTCCGACCCAAGCGTTGGTACGCAGTATTTT. V is TRBV7-2 and J is TRBJ2-3; D uncertain. V lost 4 bases to trimming and J lost 8 bases, with 16 bases between them. The CDR3 is made up of 14 amino acids. In germline, CDR1 is SGHTA, CDR2 FQGNSA.

J is TRBJ2-3 and V is TRBV28; TRBD2 matches 7 bases. The V gene end was trimmed by 5 bases and the J gene end by 0 bases; junction bases not matched to a gene: 11. There are 17 residues in the CDR3. Germline V gene sequence: CDR1 MDHEN, CDR2 SYDVKM. The CDR3 bases are TGTGCCAGCAGTACCGTGGGGGAGCGGGGTAGCACAGATACGCAGTATTTT. Its protein product is CASSTVGERGSTDTQYF.

V is TRBV4-3 and J is TRBJ1-6, with D perhaps TRBD1 (6 bases). V lost 4 bases and J 7 bases, leaving 20 bases between the germline ends. The CDR3 is 17 amino acids. The germline V gene encodes CDR1 LGHNA and CDR2 YSLEER. The CDR3 nucleotides read TGCGCCAGCAGCCTAAACTACAGGGAAAAAGGGAATTCACCCCTCCACTTT. Its translation is CASSLNYREKGNSPLHF.

V usage is TRBV18 and J usage is TRBJ2-7; the match to TRBD2 covers 12 bases. The length of the CDR3 is 15 residues. CDR1 is KGHSH, CDR2 LQKENI, per germline. Unmatched junction bases numbered 5, after V lost 6 bases and J lost 2 bases. This chain's CDR3 is CASSVGTSGPYEQYF. The CDR3 DNA is TGTGCCAGCTCGGTGGGGACTAGCGGGCCCTACGAGCAGTACTTC.

The V and J genes are TRBV9 and TRBJ1-3, with TRBD1 identical over 11 bases. The CDR3 is made up of 17 amino acids. Unmatched junction bases numbered 8, after V lost 4 bases and J lost 2 bases. Germline-derived CDR1 and CDR2 are SGDLS and YYNGEE. The CDR3 DNA reads TGTGCCAGCAGCCCTCTCCCGGGACAGGGGGCTGGAAACACCATATATTTT. It is translated as CASSPLPGQGAGNTIYF.

Remarks on this clone: The junction and the germline gene differ at one end; a read error may be behind it. The V call is TRBV7-7, the J call TRBJ2-5; 12 bases are shared with TRBD2. Per germline, CDR1 SSHAT and CDR2 FNYEAQ (reference sequence). This CDR3 comprises 16 residues. The CDR3 sequence is CASSLVPSGGAGTQYF. In DNA form, the CDR3 reads TGTGCTAGCAGCTTAGTGCCTAGCGGGGGGGCCGGGACCCAGTACTTC. The full variable domain, rest sourced from reference TRBV7-7 and TRBJ2-5, is GAGVSQSPRYKVTKRGQDVTLRCDPISSHATLYWYQQALGQGPEFLTYFNYEAQPDKSGLPSDRFSAERPEGSISTLTIQRTEQRDSAMYRCASSLVPSGGAGTQYFGPGTRLLVL.

The genes are TRBV2 and TRBJ1-2; D possibly corresponds to TRBD1 (5 bases). Per germline, CDR1 SNHLY and CDR2 FYNNEI. The V end was cut by 3 bases, the J end by 4 bases, with 12 bases between. CDR3 length: 14 amino acids. This chain's CDR3 is CASSDGGRGYGYTF. The CDR3 nucleotides read TGTGCCAGCAGTGACGGGGGTAGGGGCTATGGCTACACCTTC.

This clone turned up a few times. As DNA, the CDR3 is TGCGCCAGCAGCCAAGGTGATCAGCCCCAGCATTTT. It translates to CASSQGDQPQHF. This chain connects TRBV4-1 to TRBJ1-5; D not resolved. Germline CDR1 reads MGHRA; CDR2 reads YSYEKL. Trimming cost V 1 base and J 5 bases, with 3 bases left between them. The CDR3 extends over 12 amino acids.

Written as DNA, the CDR3 is TGTGCCACCATGACGAACATCTATGGCTACACCTTC. It encodes CATMTNIYGYTF. The chain employs TRBV28 and TRBJ1-2; D unresolved. This CDR3 spans 12 amino acids. Deletions cut 10 bases from V and 4 bases from J, with 13 bases between. Germline assignment: CDR1 MDHEN and CDR2 SYDVKM.

This sequence joins TRBV2 and TRBJ1-1; 7 bases line up with TRBD1. The ends lost 4 bases at V and 4 bases at J; junction bases unmatched: 12. The germline CDR1 and CDR2 sequences are SNHLY and FYNNEI. The CDR3 contains 16 residues. The CDR3 region has the DNA TGTGCCAGCAGTGTTAAGGCAGGGGGGTACAGCACTGAAGCTTTCTTT. The encoded protein is CASSVKAGGYSTEAFF.

The rearrangement uses TRBV29-1 and TRBJ2-3; D gene ambiguous. V was trimmed by 4 bases and J by 0 bases, leaving 8 bases between them. Germline V lookup: CDR1 SQVTM, CDR2 ANQGSEA. This CDR3 comprises 13 residues. In DNA form, the CDR3 reads TGCAGCGTTGGGCGACTCAGCACAGATACGCAGTATTTT. Its protein is CSVGRLSTDTQYF.

The gene calls are TRBV9 and TRBJ2-2, with 11 bases lining up with TRBD2. The germline V gene encodes CDR1 SGDLS and CDR2 YYNGEE. Unmatched junction bases numbered 15, after V lost 4 bases and J lost 1 base. The CDR3 loop spans 20 amino acids. Written as DNA, the CDR3 is TGTGCCAGCAGCCCCTTTGGCCATGGGACTAGCGGTTTGAACACCGGGGAGCTGTTTTTT. Encoded protein: CASSPFGHGTSGLNTGELFF.

The V and J genes are TRBV19 and TRBJ2-1; TRBD1 might be the D (6 bases). The V gene lost 5 bases and the J gene lost 0 bases, with 23 bases spanning the gap. The CDR3 consists of 19 residues. The V gene's germline CDR1 is LNHDA and CDR2 SQIVND (reference sequence). CDR3 region: CASSPKRLTGSSSYNEQFF. DNA of the CDR3: TGTGCCAGTAGTCCGAAACGACTTACAGGGTCATCCTCCTACAATGAGCAGTTCTTC.

The chain employs TRBV28 and TRBJ2-5; 9 bases map to TRBD2. CDR3 size: 18 residues. J was trimmed by 7 bases and V by 5 bases; bases with no gene match: 20. Germline CDR1 reads MDHEN; CDR2 reads SYDVKM. Here the CDR3 reads CASSRSILREGRGRTQYF. The CDR3 DNA reads TGTGCCAGCAGTCGCTCTATTTTGCGGGAGGGCCGAGGGAGGACCCAGTACTTC.

The chain joins TRBV5-4 to TRBJ2-3; D not certain. Germline V gives CDR1 SGHNT, CDR2 YYREEE (reference sequence). CDR3 size: 13 residues. Trimming stripped 4 bases from V and 7 bases from J, with 13 bases between. The CDR3 coding sequence is TGTGCCAGCAGCCCCAATAACGTAAATACGCAGTATTTT. Translating it yields CASSPNNVNTQYF.

The J gene is TRBJ1-5, the V gene TRBV5-6; 10 bases line up with TRBD1. The CDR3 consists of 16 residues. The V segment lost 4 bases and the J segment 7 bases; nucleotides outside the gene matches: 11. The V gene's germline CDR1 is SGHDT and CDR2 YYEEEE. The CDR3 coding sequence is TGTGCCAGCAGCACGACCGGGACAGGGGTTTTGCAGCCCCAGCATTTT. Protein product: CASSTTGTGVLQPQHF.